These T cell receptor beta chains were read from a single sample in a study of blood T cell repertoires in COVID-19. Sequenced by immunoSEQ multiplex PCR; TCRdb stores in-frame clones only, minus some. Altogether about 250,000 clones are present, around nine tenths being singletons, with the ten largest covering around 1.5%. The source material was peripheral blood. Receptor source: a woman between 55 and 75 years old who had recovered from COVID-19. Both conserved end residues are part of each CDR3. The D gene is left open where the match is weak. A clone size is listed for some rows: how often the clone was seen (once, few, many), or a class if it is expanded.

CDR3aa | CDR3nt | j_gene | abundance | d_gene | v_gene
CATSAGRVRNEQFF | TGTGCCACCAGTGCAGGGAGGGTGCGTAATGAGCAGTTCTTC | TRBJ2-1 | - | TRBD2 | TRBV24-1
CASSLQAGTEAFF | TGCGCCAGCAGCTTACAGGCAGGCACTGAAGCTTTCTTT | TRBJ1-1 | once | - | TRBV5-1
CASLEPGVGNEQFF | TGTGCCAGCCTAGAGCCAGGGGTAGGGAATGAGCAGTTCTTC | TRBJ2-1 | - | - | TRBV2
CASSRGHQEQYF | TGTGCCAGCAGCAGGGGGCACCAAGAGCAGTACTTC | TRBJ2-7 | - | TRBD1 | TRBV6-5
CASSDSRERQGETGYTF | TGTGCCAGCAGTGACAGTAGGGAACGACAGGGTGAGACAGGCTACACCTTC | TRBJ1-2 | - | TRBD1 | TRBV2
CASSEDLLPGQGYNSPLHF | TGTGCCAGCAGTGAAGATTTACTTCCGGGACAGGGCTATAATTCACCCCTCCACTTT | TRBJ1-6 | - | TRBD1 | TRBV6-1
CASSHTSGGETQYF | TGTGCCAGCAGCCACACTAGCGGAGGAGAGACCCAGTACTTC | TRBJ2-5 | - | TRBD2 | TRBV7-9
CAISEQTGRSYNEQFF | TGTGCCATCAGTGAGCAAACAGGTCGCTCCTACAATGAGCAGTTCTTC | TRBJ2-1 | - | - | TRBV10-3
CASSTRDGSSYNEQFF | TGTGCCAGCAGCACGCGGGACGGGAGCTCCTACAATGAGCAGTTCTTC | TRBJ2-1 | - | - | TRBV7-3
CAISVGGRSNEKLFF | TGTGCCATCAGTGTCGGGGGGCGATCTAATGAAAAACTGTTTTTT | TRBJ1-4 | - | - | TRBV10-3
CASRDTGNTIYF | TGTGCCAGCCGGGACACAGGAAACACCATATATTTT | TRBJ1-3 | - | - | TRBV6-6
CASSVEVRTEAFF | TGTGCCAGCAGCGTGGAGGTGAGGACTGAAGCTTTCTTT | TRBJ1-1 | - | - | TRBV9
CASSQRGTYEQYF | TGTGCCAGCAGCCAACGGGGAACCTACGAGCAGTACTTC | TRBJ2-7 | - | - | TRBV3-1/TRBV3-2
CASSPGQGAVGNQPQHF | TGTGCCAGCAGTCCGGGACAGGGGGCAGTAGGCAATCAGCCCCAGCATTTT | TRBJ1-5 | - | TRBD1 | TRBV6-6
CASRRDRTSGNTIYF | TGTGCCAGCAGACGCGACAGGACCTCTGGAAACACCATATATTTT | TRBJ1-3 | - | - | TRBV13
CASSNRGLVYEQYF | TGTGCCAGTAGTAACCGGGGTTTAGTCTACGAGCAGTACTTC | TRBJ2-7 | - | - | TRBV19